Shown below are 31 T cell receptor beta chains from a single sample sequenced in a study of CD8+CD57+ T cells in acquired aplastic anemia. For CDR3 and TCR beta VDJ profiling, genomic DNA was the template used. TCRdb recomputed calls from the reads with MiXCR, one row per CDR3 protein. Here the sample spans 200,000 or so distinct CDR3 sequences, less than 60% being singletons. The patients chosen for sequencing had shown expansion of CD8+CD57+ cells (detected by flow cytometry). Sequencing input: sorted CD4+, CD8+, or CD8+CD57+ T cells (not recorded which) from PBMCs. These TCRs come from a human donor with aplastic anemia.

This chain links TRBV5-1 with TRBJ1-1; D not resolved. Trimming shortened V by 3 bases and J by 4 bases, and 10 bases separated the two germline ends. This CDR3 spans 13 amino acids. Germline V gene data show CDR1 as SGHRS and CDR2 as YFSETQ. The CDR3 region has the DNA TGCGCCAGCAGCTCGGACCTTCGCACTGAAGCTTTCTTT. It encodes CASSSDLRTEAFF.

V gene TRBV4-2 combines with J gene TRBJ2-2, with a possible D match to TRBD1 (5 bases). V dropped 4 bases and J dropped 1 base, with 13 bases sitting between them. The CDR3 is 16 residues long. The germline CDR1 and CDR2 sequences are LGHNA and YNFKEQ. The CDR3 reads CASSPGGAVNTGELFF. The CDR3 nucleotides are TGTGCCAGCAGCCCGGGTGGGGCCGTGAACACCGGGGAGCTGTTTTTT.

V is TRBV14 and J is TRBJ2-7; D perhaps matches TRBD2 (5 bases). V shed 4 bases and J shed 6 bases, with 13 bases lying between them. This CDR3 spans 13 amino acids. Looked up from germline, CDR1 is SGHDN and CDR2 is FVKESK. Written as DNA, the CDR3 is TGTGCCAGCAGCCGAGGGTCCGCGGGCGAGCAGTACTTC. It yields the protein CASSRGSAGEQYF. The full variable domain, its missing parts supplied by reference TRBV14 and TRBJ2-7, is EAGVTQFPSHSVIEKGQTVTLRCDPISGHDNLYWYRRVMGKEIKFLLHFVKESKQDESGMPNNRFLAERTGGTYSTLKVQPAELEDSGVYFCASSRGSAGEQYFGPGTRLTVT.

The chain links TRBV6-1 to TRBJ1-3; possibly TRBD1 for D (6 bases). Per the germline V gene, CDR1 is MNHNS and CDR2 is SASEGT. Trimming took 3 bases from V and 2 from J, leaving 8 bases between them. The CDR3 is made up of 14 amino acids. The CDR3 is CASSDYRAGNTIYF. The CDR3 coding sequence is TGTGCCAGCAGTGACTACAGGGCTGGAAACACCATATATTTT.

The chain carries TRBV2 and TRBJ1-2; maybe TRBD1 (5 bases). Germline V gives CDR1 SNHLY, CDR2 FYNNEI. V was clipped by 6 bases and J by 3 bases, with 14 bases between them. CDR3 length: 14 amino acids. CDR3 coding DNA: TGTGCCAGCAGCTTACCCAGGGAGGACTATGGCTACACCTTC. It encodes CASSLPREDYGYTF.

The chain has TRBV5-1 and TRBJ2-7; TRBD1 aligns across 8 bases. The CDR3 runs 14 residues. CDR1 SGHRS and CDR2 YFSETQ come from the germline V gene. With 0 bases clipped from V and 5 bases from J, the junction kept 4 bases outside the gene matches. The CDR3 region is CASSLVRTGHEQYF. The CDR3 coding sequence is TGCGCCAGCAGCTTGGTACGGACAGGGCACGAGCAGTACTTC. Full variable domain (rest looked up from reference TRBV5-1 and TRBJ2-7): KAGVTQTPRYLIKTRGQQVTLSCSPISGHRSVSWYQQTPGQGLQFLFEYFSETQRNKGNFPGRFSGRQFSNSRSEMNVSTLELGDSALYLCASSLVRTGHEQYFGPGTRLTVT.

V and J are TRBV15 and TRBJ2-3; no firm D call. V lost 3 bases, J lost 6 bases, and 13 bases lay in between. The germline gives CDR1 LNHNV, CDR2 YYDKDF (reference sequence). This CDR3 has 14 residues. The CDR3: CATSSDHVGDTQYF. As DNA, the CDR3 is TGTGCCACCAGCAGTGACCACGTCGGGGATACGCAGTATTTT. Full variable domain (missing parts from reference TRBV15 and TRBJ2-3): DAMVIQNPRYQVTQFGKPVTLSCSQTLNHNVMYWYQQKSSQAPKLLFHYYDKDFNNEADTPDNFQSRRPNTSFCFLDIRSPGLGDTAMYLCATSSDHVGDTQYFGPGTRLTVL.

This clonotype was picked up a small number of times. DNA for the CDR3: TGTGCCACCGAACAGGGGAACCATGAGCAGTTCTTC. Translation gives CATEQGNHEQFF. The rearrangement uses TRBV15 and TRBJ2-1; 7 bases map to TRBD1. Germline V lookup: CDR1 LNHNV, CDR2 YYDKDF (reference sequence). The CDR3 is made up of 12 amino acids. J lost 8 bases, V lost 8 bases, and 6 bases had no gene match. The full variable domain, rest sourced from reference TRBV15 and TRBJ2-1, is DAMVIQNPRYQVTQFGKPVTLSCSQTLNHNVMYWYQQKSSQAPKLLFHYYDKDFNNEADTPDNFQSRRPNTSFCFLDIRSPGLGDTAMYLCATEQGNHEQFFGPGTRLTVL.

The chain couples TRBV15 to TRBJ2-1, with 11 bases fitting TRBD2. J was trimmed by 12 bases and V by 0 bases; bases with no gene match: 25. Germline V CDR1 and CDR2: LNHNV, YYDKDF (reference sequence). The CDR3 covers 21 residues. Here the CDR3 DNA reads TGTGCCACCAGCAGAGATCGCCCTAAACATTTAGCGGGAGGGCCGAGGAAAGGGCAGTTCTTC. Its translation is CATSRDRPKHLAGGPRKGQFF.

This clonotype came up many times. The gene calls are TRBV3-1 and TRBJ1-2; TRBD1 agrees at 9 bases. Germline CDR1 LGHDT, CDR2 YNNKEL (reference sequence). Trimming removed 4 bases from V and 6 bases from J; junction bases left unmatched: 6. This CDR3 comprises 14 residues. The CDR3 bases are TGTGCCAGCAGCCGCGGACAGGGGACGGATGGCTACACCTTC. Protein: CASSRGQGTDGYTF.

This clonotype was found many times. The chain joins TRBV7-2 to TRBJ1-3; a weak D match, TRBD1 (6 bases). CDR1 SGHTA and CDR2 FQGNSA come from the germline V gene. Trimming took off 5 bases at V and 3 bases at J, with 17 bases between the two ends. There are 16 residues in the CDR3. The DNA of the CDR3 is TGTGCCAGCAGCCGGACCGCACAGGGAGGTGGAAACACCATATATTTT. Protein sequence: CASSRTAQGGGNTIYF.

The chain joins TRBV19 to TRBJ2-7; no firm D call. CDR3 length: 14 residues. Per germline, CDR1 LNHDA and CDR2 SQIVND (reference sequence). V dropped 4 bases and J dropped 2 bases, with 12 bases sitting between them. The CDR3 region is CASSSLGGTYEQYF. The DNA of the CDR3 is TGTGCCAGTAGTAGCCTAGGTGGTACCTACGAGCAGTACTTC.

At least ten counts were recorded for this clonotype. J is TRBJ2-1 and V is TRBV4-3; 8 nucleotides agree with TRBD2. V lost 3 bases and J lost 7; bases outside the gene matches: 14. The CDR3 loop spans 17 amino acids. Germline-derived CDR1 and CDR2 are LGHNA and YSLEER. The CDR3 nucleotides read TGCGCCAGCAGCCAGGGGATAGCGGGACGGGCCCGAAATGAGCAGTTCTTC. Translating it yields CASSQGIAGRARNEQFF.

The sample holds a few counts of this clonotype. This rearrangement joins TRBV6-5 to TRBJ1-2; 9 nucleotides match TRBD1. J was trimmed by 4 bases and V by 0 bases; bases with no gene match: 9. The CDR3 extends over 17 amino acids. From germline, CDR1 is MNHEY and CDR2 SVGAGI. The CDR3 is CASSYSLGQGTGYGYTF. In DNA form, the CDR3 reads TGTGCCAGCAGTTACTCCCTAGGACAGGGGACCGGCTATGGCTACACCTTC.

This clonotype turned up a few times. V gene TRBV4-2 combines with J gene TRBJ1-4; D is ambiguous. Trimming stripped 1 base from V and 0 bases from J, with 24 bases between. The germline V gene encodes CDR1 LGHNA and CDR2 YNFKEQ. This CDR3 region has 21 residues. The CDR3: CASSQGAAQFGPGATNEKLFF. CDR3 nucleotide sequence: TGTGCCAGCAGCCAAGGCGCGGCGCAGTTTGGGCCCGGTGCAACTAATGAAAAACTGTTTTTT.

This clonotype was recorded only once. The chain employs TRBV7-8 and TRBJ2-5, with D possibly being TRBD1 or TRBD2 (6 bases each). Per the germline V gene, CDR1 is SGHVS and CDR2 is FQNEAQ. The germline V and J ends were trimmed by 1 base and 3 bases, with 15 bases remaining between them. CDR3 length: 16 residues. The CDR3 reads CASSLEGGGTKETQYF. The CDR3 DNA reads TGTGCCAGCAGCTTAGAGGGGGGCGGGACAAAAGAGACCCAGTACTTC.

The rearrangement uses TRBV7-9 and TRBJ1-5; 10 bases agree with TRBD1. The germline V gene has CDR1 SEHNR and CDR2 FQNEAQ (reference sequence). V shed 1 base and J 5 bases; nucleotides not matched to a gene: 2. The CDR3 is 15 residues long. This CDR3 is CASSLGTGGDQPQHF. The DNA for the CDR3 is TGTGCCAGCAGCTTAGGGACAGGGGGAGATCAGCCCCAGCATTTT.

V gene TRBV20-1 combines with J gene TRBJ1-6; the D is unclear. This CDR3 region has 13 residues. With 0 bases removed from V and 16 bases from J, the gap between germline ends came to 16 bases. CDR1 is DFQATT and CDR2 is SNEGSKA in the germline V gene (reference sequence). CDR3 amino acids: CSARDQGIWSLHF. Here the CDR3 DNA reads TGCAGTGCTAGAGATCAAGGGATATGGTCTCTCCACTTT.

In its sample, this clonotype was seen a few times. V gene TRBV2 combines with J gene TRBJ1-6; D is unresolved. Looked up from germline, CDR1 is SNHLY and CDR2 is FYNNEI. Trimming stripped 3 bases from V and 7 bases from J, with 4 bases between. This CDR3 is built from 12 residues. Here the CDR3 reads CASSDGNSPLHF. For the CDR3, the DNA is TGTGCCAGCAGTGATGGGAATTCACCCCTCCACTTT.

This clonotype came up many times. The chain combines TRBV12-3 or TRBV12-4 with TRBJ1-1; tentatively, D is TRBD1 (5 bases). The V end was cut by 5 bases, the J end by 4 bases, with 17 bases between. The CDR3 covers 15 residues. As DNA, the CDR3 is TGTGCCAGCAGTATATCTCGGGGCAGGGTCACTGAAGCTTTCTTT. Amino acid sequence: CASSISRGRVTEAFF.

Worth noting for this clonotype: This may be a read error: a much more frequent sequence differs by one nucleotide. V gene TRBV6-5 combines with J gene TRBJ1-1; D perhaps matches TRBD1 (5 bases). The germline gives CDR1 MNHEY, CDR2 SVGAGI. The CDR3 is 15 residues long. CDR3 in amino acids: CASSYSKKGESEALF. CDR3 nucleotides: TGTGCCAGCAGTTACTCGAAAAAAGGGGAATCTGAAGCTCTCTTT.

The rearrangement links TRBV24-1 to TRBJ2-7; no definite D call. Between the trimmed V and J ends, which lost 3 bases and 3 bases, there was a span of 5 bases. From germline, CDR1 is KGHDR and CDR2 SFDVKD. This CDR3 contains 12 residues. CDR3 DNA sequence: TGTGCCACCAGTGATCCTAACTACGAGCAGTACTTC. This codes for CATSDPNYEQYF.

This clonotype was found many times. The chain employs TRBV12-3 or TRBV12-4 and TRBJ2-7; D unresolved. The CDR3 runs to 15 residues. Trimming pared 5 bases from V and 7 bases from J, leaving 21 bases between. The CDR3 here is CASSATAEPKVEQYF. CDR3 sequence (DNA): TGTGCCAGCAGTGCCACCGCCGAACCCAAGGTGGAGCAGTACTTC.

This clonotype was seen many times. V gene TRBV9 combines with J gene TRBJ1-1; TRBD1 matches at 8 bases. From germline, CDR1 is SGDLS and CDR2 YYNGEE. This CDR3 spans 13 amino acids. V dropped 7 bases and J dropped 3; count of bases not matched to a gene: 5. CDR3 nucleotides: TGTGCCAGCTGCTCGGACAGGGACACTGAAGCTTTCTTT. This codes for CASCSDRDTEAFF.

This clonotype was seen at least ten times. V is TRBV19 and J is TRBJ2-2; D call uncertain. V was pared by 4 bases and J by 2 bases, with 8 bases between. The germline V gene encodes CDR1 LNHDA and CDR2 SQIVND (reference sequence). The length of the CDR3 is 14 residues. CDR3 sequence: CASSTGLNTGELFF. In nucleotides, the CDR3 is TGTGCCAGTAGTACGGGCCTTAACACCGGGGAGCTGTTTTTT.

The V and J genes are TRBV19 and TRBJ1-1; 7 bases are shared with TRBD1. The trim removed 6 bases at V and 6 bases at J, leaving 13 bases unmatched. CDR3 length: 15 residues. Germline CDR1 reads LNHDA; CDR2 reads SQIVND (reference sequence). In DNA form, the CDR3 reads TGTGCCAGTAGGTCCCACAGGGGAGGCGTGGCTGAAGCTTTCTTT. Translation: CASRSHRGGVAEAFF.

The CDR3 loop reads CASSSTGRGSPLHF. The CDR3 DNA is TGTGCCAGCAGTTCCACAGGGCGAGGTTCACCCCTCCACTTT. This chain connects TRBV11-3 to TRBJ1-6; tentative D call: TRBD1 (6 bases). Looked up from germline, CDR1 is SGHNT and CDR2 is YENEEA. V lost 6 bases and J 9 bases, leaving 15 bases between the germline ends. The CDR3 is 14 residues long.

This clonotype was seen a few times. The chain combines TRBV20-1 with TRBJ1-5, with a possible D match to TRBD1 (6 bases). Germline-derived CDR1 and CDR2 are DFQATT and SNEGSKA (reference sequence). Trimming left V 5 bases short and J 2 bases short, with 16 bases between. The length of the CDR3 is 15 residues. The CDR3 nucleotides are TGCAGTGCTGGGGCAGGGGTGAGGCGCAATCAGCCCCAGCATTTT. It specifies CSAGAGVRRNQPQHF.

The chain has TRBV15 and TRBJ2-1; the D is unclear. The CDR3 spans 13 residues. Trimming removed 2 bases from V and 3 bases from J, with 5 bases in between. The V gene's germline CDR1 is LNHNV and CDR2 YYDKDF (reference sequence). Here the CDR3 reads CATSRFGYNEQFF. CDR3 in DNA: TGTGCCACCAGCAGATTTGGCTACAATGAGCAGTTCTTC. Full variable domain (remainder filled in from reference TRBV15 and TRBJ2-1): DAMVIQNPRYQVTQFGKPVTLSCSQTLNHNVMYWYQQKSSQAPKLLFHYYDKDFNNEADTPDNFQSRRPNTSFCFLDIRSPGLGDTAMYLCATSRFGYNEQFFGPGTRLTVL.

This clonotype was detected ten times or more. This chain joins TRBV7-9 and TRBJ1-2, with unresolved D. Trimming stripped 4 bases from V and 10 bases from J, with 4 bases between. The CDR3 runs to 9 residues. Germline V lookup: CDR1 SEHNR, CDR2 FQNEAQ (reference sequence). CDR3 DNA: TGTGCCAGCAGCTACAACTACACCTTC. It translates to CASSYNYTF.

This clonotype has a count of ten or more. The chain links TRBV15 to TRBJ2-3; D not certain. Between the trimmed V and J ends, which lost 1 base and 0 bases, there was a span of 8 bases. Germline V CDR1 and CDR2: LNHNV, YYDKDF (reference sequence). This CDR3 has 15 amino acids. CDR3 protein: CATSRVGDSTDTQYF. For the CDR3, the DNA is TGTGCCACCAGCAGAGTTGGAGATAGCACAGATACGCAGTATTTT.